This T cell receptor (beta chain) comes out of a study of CD8 T cells in ankylosing spondylitis. TCRdb itself ran the 5' RACE reads through MiXCR, one entry per CDR3 protein. Of 700,000 or so distinct CDR3 sequences listed, around 20% were seen once; the top ten hold around 19%. Germline values: CDR1 SGHVS, CDR2 FQNEAQ. The CDR3 runs to 18 residues. J gave up 4 bases and V 1 base, and 12 bases lay outside the gene matches. As to this clonotype: Its antigen is still unknown.

The study, taken as a whole, reports: Seven to nine highly homologous variants formed a TCR beta motif that appeared characteristic of ankylosing spondylitis blood.

The source material was blood, either unsorted or a sorted T cell fraction (not recorded which). This TCR was sampled from a male donor with ankylosing spondylitis. V usage is TRBV7-8 and J usage is TRBJ1-1, with 10 bases lining up with TRBD1. The CDR3 sequence is CASSLERGTGVLSTEAFF. The CDR3 region has the DNA TGTGCCAGCAGCTTAGAGCGCGGGACAGGGGTTTTGAGCACTGAAGCTTTCTTT.